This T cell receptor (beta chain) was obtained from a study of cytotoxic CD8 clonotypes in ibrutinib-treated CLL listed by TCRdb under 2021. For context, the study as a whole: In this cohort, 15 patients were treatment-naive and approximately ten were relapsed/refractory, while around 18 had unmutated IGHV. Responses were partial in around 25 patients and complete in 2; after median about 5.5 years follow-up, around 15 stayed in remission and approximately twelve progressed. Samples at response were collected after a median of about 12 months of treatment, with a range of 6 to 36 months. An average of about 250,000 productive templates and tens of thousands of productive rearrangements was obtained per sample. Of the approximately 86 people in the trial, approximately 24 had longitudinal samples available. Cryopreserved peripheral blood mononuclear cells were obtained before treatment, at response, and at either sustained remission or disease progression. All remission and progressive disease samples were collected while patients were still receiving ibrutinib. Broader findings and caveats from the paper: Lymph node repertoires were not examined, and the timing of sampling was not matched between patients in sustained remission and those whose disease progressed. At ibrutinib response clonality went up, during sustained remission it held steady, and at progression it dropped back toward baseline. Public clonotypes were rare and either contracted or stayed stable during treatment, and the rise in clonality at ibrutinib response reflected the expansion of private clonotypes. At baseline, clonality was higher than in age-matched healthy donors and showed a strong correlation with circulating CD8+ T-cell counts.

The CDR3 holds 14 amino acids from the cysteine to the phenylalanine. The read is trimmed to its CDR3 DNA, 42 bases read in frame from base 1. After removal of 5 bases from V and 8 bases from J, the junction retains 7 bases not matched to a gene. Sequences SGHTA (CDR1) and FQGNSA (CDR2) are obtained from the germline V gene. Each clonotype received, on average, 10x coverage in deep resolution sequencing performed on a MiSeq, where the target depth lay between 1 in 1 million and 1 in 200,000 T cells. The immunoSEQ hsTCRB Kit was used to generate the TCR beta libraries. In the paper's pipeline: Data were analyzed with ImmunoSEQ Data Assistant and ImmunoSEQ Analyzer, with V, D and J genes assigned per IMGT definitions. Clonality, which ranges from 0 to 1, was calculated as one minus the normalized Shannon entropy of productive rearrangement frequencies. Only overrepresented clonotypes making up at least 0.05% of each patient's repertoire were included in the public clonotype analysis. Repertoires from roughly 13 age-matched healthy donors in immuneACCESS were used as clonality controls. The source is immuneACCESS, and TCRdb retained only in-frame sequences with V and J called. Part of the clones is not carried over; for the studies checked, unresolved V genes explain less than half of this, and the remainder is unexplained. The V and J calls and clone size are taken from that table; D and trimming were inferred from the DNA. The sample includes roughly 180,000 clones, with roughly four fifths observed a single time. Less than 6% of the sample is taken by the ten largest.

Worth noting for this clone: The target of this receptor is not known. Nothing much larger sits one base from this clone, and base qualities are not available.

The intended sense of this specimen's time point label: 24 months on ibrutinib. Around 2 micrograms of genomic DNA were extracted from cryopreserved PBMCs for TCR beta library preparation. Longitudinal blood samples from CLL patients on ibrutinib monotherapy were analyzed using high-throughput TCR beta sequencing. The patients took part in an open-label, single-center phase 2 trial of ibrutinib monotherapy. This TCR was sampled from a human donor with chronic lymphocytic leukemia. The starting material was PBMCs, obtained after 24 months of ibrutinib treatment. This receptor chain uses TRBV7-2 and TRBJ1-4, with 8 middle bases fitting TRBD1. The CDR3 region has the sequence CASSPQGAGEKLFF. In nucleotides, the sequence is TGTGCCAGCAGCCCGCAGGGGGCTGGCGAAAAACTGTTTTTT.